The T cell receptor beta chain described here comes from a study of graft-versus-host responses after intestinal transplantation. Whole-study context: Every one of the recipients received anti-thymocyte globulin induction and afterwards took tacrolimus and steroids for three to four years.

This clone was picked up one time. What it recognizes is unknown. Germline lookup yields CDR1 SGHDT and CDR2 YYEEEE. Trimming cost V 2 bases and J 5 bases, with 16 bases left between them. The CDR3 covers 15 residues. Here immunoSEQ multiplex PCR was the method, and the copy in TCRdb shows in-frame clones only, minus some. The data show approximately 85,000 clones, with less than 95% seen just once and about 7.3% held by the top ten. The receptor comes from a human donor who was the organ donor for an intestinal transplant. The V call is TRBV5-6, the J call TRBJ1-1; possibly TRBD1 for D (6 bases). The starting material was unstimulated CD8+ T cells sorted from spleen or lymph node cells, obtained before transplant. CDR3 in amino acids: CASSLEGGPRTEAFF. The CDR3 DNA reads as TGTGCCAGCAGCTTAGAGGGGGGTCCAAGGACTGAAGCTTTCTTT.